These 15 T cell receptor beta chains came from one sample sequenced in a study of glioma-infiltrating T cells. Amplification of TCR alpha and beta CDR3 regions from RNA used iRepertoire nested multiplex PCR. A single record per CDR3 protein comes from TCRdb applying MiXCR to the multiplex PCR reads. The sample lists roughly 350,000 distinct CDR3 sequences, around 45% occurring once. Sample: glioma tissue, nonneoplastic brain tissue, or PBMCs (not recorded which). The source of these receptors is a human donor with low-grade glioma or glioblastoma, undergoing nonglioma brain surgery, or in good health (not recorded which).

The chain couples TRBV28 to TRBJ2-7, with 11 bases that match TRBD2. CDR1 is MDHEN, CDR2 SYDVKM, per germline. Trimming removed 5 bases from V and 4 bases from J; junction bases left unmatched: 10. The CDR3 spans 16 residues. The DNA for the CDR3 is TGTGCCAGCAGTCTACCGGGGCTAGCGGGAGGTTACGAGCAGTACTTC. Its translation: CASSLPGLAGGYEQYF. Variable domain in full (rest from reference TRBV28 and TRBJ2-7): DVKVTQSSRYLVKRTGEKVFLECVQDMDHENMFWYRQDPGLGLRLIYFSYDVKMKEKGDIPEGYSVSREKKERFSLILESASTNQTSMYLCASSLPGLAGGYEQYFGPGTRLTVT.

In this sample, this clonotype turned up once. An end of the junction does not agree with germline; a read error may underlie this. The chain couples TRBV7-2 to TRBJ2-5, with 8 bases fitting TRBD2. This CDR3 comprises 14 residues. Per the germline V gene, CDR1 is SGHTA and CDR2 is FQGNSA. CDR3 amino acids: CASTGRGTQEAQYF. Here the CDR3 DNA reads TGTGCCAGCACCGGGAGGGGCACCCAAGAGGCCCAGTACTTC.

The V and J genes are TRBV19 and TRBJ2-1; D ambiguous. Germline loops: CDR1 LNHDA, CDR2 SQIVND (reference sequence). The CDR3 has 15 amino acids. Between the trimmed V and J ends, which lost 3 bases and 2 bases, there was a span of 11 bases. The CDR3 spells CASSMGSLAYNEQFF. The CDR3 DNA reads as TGTGCCAGTAGTATGGGAAGCTTAGCCTACAATGAGCAGTTCTTC.

This clonotype was observed once. One end of the junction fails to match germline, which may point to a read error. The chain carries TRBV28 and TRBJ2-3, with a weak D call TRBD2 (6 bases). Germline V gene sequence: CDR1 MDHEN, CDR2 SYDVKM. The CDR3 length is 14 residues. As DNA, the CDR3 is TGTGCCAGCAGTGCTGGGGGGTACACAGTTACGCAGTATTTT. Its protein is CASSAGGYTVTQYF.

As to this clonotype: This sequence may be a read error, since a much larger clone differs from it by one base. This rearrangement joins TRBV7-2 to TRBJ2-7; the D is unclear. The V gene lost 1 base and the J gene lost 6 bases, with 7 bases spanning the gap. In germline, CDR1 is SGHTA, CDR2 FQGNSA. The CDR3 runs to 12 residues. CDR3 coding DNA: TGTGCCAGCAGCTTAGGATTCCGCGAGCAGTACTTC. Its translation is CASSLGFREQYF.

The V gene is TRBV12-3 or TRBV12-4, the J gene TRBJ1-1; D unclear. There are 14 residues in the CDR3. Trimming removed 8 bases at V and 0 bases at J, with 13 bases between. In DNA form, the CDR3 reads TGTGCCAGCTCGGCGGACGGATTGAACACTGAAGCTTTCTTT. Translating gives CASSADGLNTEAFF.

A few counts support this clonotype. This chain uses TRBV7-9 with TRBJ1-5, with TRBD1 identical over 10 bases. The CDR3 covers 15 residues. Trimming cost V 4 bases and J 2 bases; bases outside gene matches: 2. Germline lookup yields CDR1 SEHNR and CDR2 FQNEAQ (reference sequence). For the CDR3, the DNA is TGTGCCAGCAGCTCTGGGACAGGGGGCAATCAGCCCCAGCATTTT. It specifies CASSSGTGGNQPQHF.

The chain links TRBV18 to TRBJ2-7, with a possible D match to TRBD1 (5 bases). Trimming took 6 bases from V and 2 from J, leaving 17 bases between them. Looked up from germline, CDR1 is KGHSH and CDR2 is LQKENI. This CDR3 spans 15 amino acids. Here the CDR3 DNA reads TGTGCCAGCTCTCCTACCGGACAACCAACCTACGAGCAGTACTTC. It encodes CASSPTGQPTYEQYF.

The chain carries TRBV20-1 and TRBJ2-2; TRBD1 matches 11 bases. Per the germline V gene, CDR1 is DFQATT and CDR2 is SNEGSKA (reference sequence). V lost 5 bases and J lost 5; bases outside the gene matches: 1. The CDR3 is made up of 13 amino acids. The CDR3 region has the DNA TGCAGTGCTGGGACAGGGGGTACCGGGGAGCTGTTTTTT. Encoded protein: CSAGTGGTGELFF.

The V call is TRBV3-1, the J call TRBJ2-1; no clear D gene. This CDR3 is 15 amino acids long. Per germline, CDR1 LGHDT and CDR2 YNNKEL (reference sequence). Trimming shortened V by 0 bases and J by 2 bases, and 8 bases separated the two germline ends. The CDR3 sequence is CASSQDAAPYNEQFF. The CDR3 DNA sequence: TGTGCCAGCAGCCAAGACGCGGCCCCCTACAATGAGCAGTTCTTC.

This sequence joins TRBV28 and TRBJ2-7, with TRBD2 matching over 10 bases. Germline trimming cut 2 bases from V and 6 bases from J; bases unmatched to any gene: 4. Germline loops: CDR1 MDHEN, CDR2 SYDVKM. This CDR3 contains 14 residues. CDR3 residues: CASSLSGRAPEQYF. The CDR3, as DNA: TGTGCCAGCAGTTTAAGCGGGAGGGCCCCCGAGCAGTACTTC.

This clonotype showed up just a few times. DNA of the CDR3: TGTGCCAGCGGGGTGGCCCAGTACTTC. This translates into CASGVAQYF. The chain couples TRBV28 to TRBJ2-5; the D is unclear. CDR1 and CDR2 (germline): MDHEN, SYDVKM. The germline V and J ends were trimmed by 8 bases and 9 bases, with 7 bases remaining between them. The CDR3 spans 9 residues.

Notes on this clonotype: A much bigger clone sits one base away, suggesting this may be a read error. This likely comes from a read error, as the CDR3 has no conserved phenylalanine or tryptophan at its end. The rearrangement links TRBV6-2 or TRBV6-3 to TRBJ1-1; perhaps TRBD1 as D (6 bases). Germline lookup yields CDR1 MNHEY and CDR2 SVGEGT. V lost 2 bases and J 5 bases, leaving 9 bases between the germline ends. This CDR3 is built from 13 residues. CDR3 nucleotide sequence: TGTGCCAGCAGTTACAGGGGGTGGACTGAAGCTTTCCTT. Its translation: CASSYRGWTEAFL.

V usage is TRBV29-1 and J usage is TRBJ2-5, with D unclear. This CDR3 has 13 residues. V was cut by 6 bases and J by 5 bases, with 16 bases left in between. CDR1 SQVTM and CDR2 ANQGSEA come from the germline V gene. CDR3: CSVHLTALETQYF. CDR3 nucleotides: TGCAGCGTACATCTGACGGCACTGGAGACCCAGTACTTC. Complete variable domain (other parts from reference TRBV29-1 and TRBJ2-5): SAVISQKPSRDICQRGTSLTIQCQVDSQVTMMFWYRQQPGQSLTLIATANQGSEATYESGFVIDKFPISRPNLTFSTLTVSNMSPEDSSIYLCSVHLTALETQYFGPGTRLLVL.

Of note for this clonotype: An end of the junction does not agree with germline; a read error may underlie this. The V and J genes are TRBV28 and TRBJ2-6; tentatively, D is TRBD1 (5 bases). The CDR3 is 18 amino acids. The germline CDR1 and CDR2 sequences are MDHEN and SYDVKM. The CDR3 nucleotides are TGTGCCAGCACCACCAACCGGGCATCCTCCTCTGGGGCCAACGTCCTGAATTTC. Residues: CASTTNRASSSGANVLNF.